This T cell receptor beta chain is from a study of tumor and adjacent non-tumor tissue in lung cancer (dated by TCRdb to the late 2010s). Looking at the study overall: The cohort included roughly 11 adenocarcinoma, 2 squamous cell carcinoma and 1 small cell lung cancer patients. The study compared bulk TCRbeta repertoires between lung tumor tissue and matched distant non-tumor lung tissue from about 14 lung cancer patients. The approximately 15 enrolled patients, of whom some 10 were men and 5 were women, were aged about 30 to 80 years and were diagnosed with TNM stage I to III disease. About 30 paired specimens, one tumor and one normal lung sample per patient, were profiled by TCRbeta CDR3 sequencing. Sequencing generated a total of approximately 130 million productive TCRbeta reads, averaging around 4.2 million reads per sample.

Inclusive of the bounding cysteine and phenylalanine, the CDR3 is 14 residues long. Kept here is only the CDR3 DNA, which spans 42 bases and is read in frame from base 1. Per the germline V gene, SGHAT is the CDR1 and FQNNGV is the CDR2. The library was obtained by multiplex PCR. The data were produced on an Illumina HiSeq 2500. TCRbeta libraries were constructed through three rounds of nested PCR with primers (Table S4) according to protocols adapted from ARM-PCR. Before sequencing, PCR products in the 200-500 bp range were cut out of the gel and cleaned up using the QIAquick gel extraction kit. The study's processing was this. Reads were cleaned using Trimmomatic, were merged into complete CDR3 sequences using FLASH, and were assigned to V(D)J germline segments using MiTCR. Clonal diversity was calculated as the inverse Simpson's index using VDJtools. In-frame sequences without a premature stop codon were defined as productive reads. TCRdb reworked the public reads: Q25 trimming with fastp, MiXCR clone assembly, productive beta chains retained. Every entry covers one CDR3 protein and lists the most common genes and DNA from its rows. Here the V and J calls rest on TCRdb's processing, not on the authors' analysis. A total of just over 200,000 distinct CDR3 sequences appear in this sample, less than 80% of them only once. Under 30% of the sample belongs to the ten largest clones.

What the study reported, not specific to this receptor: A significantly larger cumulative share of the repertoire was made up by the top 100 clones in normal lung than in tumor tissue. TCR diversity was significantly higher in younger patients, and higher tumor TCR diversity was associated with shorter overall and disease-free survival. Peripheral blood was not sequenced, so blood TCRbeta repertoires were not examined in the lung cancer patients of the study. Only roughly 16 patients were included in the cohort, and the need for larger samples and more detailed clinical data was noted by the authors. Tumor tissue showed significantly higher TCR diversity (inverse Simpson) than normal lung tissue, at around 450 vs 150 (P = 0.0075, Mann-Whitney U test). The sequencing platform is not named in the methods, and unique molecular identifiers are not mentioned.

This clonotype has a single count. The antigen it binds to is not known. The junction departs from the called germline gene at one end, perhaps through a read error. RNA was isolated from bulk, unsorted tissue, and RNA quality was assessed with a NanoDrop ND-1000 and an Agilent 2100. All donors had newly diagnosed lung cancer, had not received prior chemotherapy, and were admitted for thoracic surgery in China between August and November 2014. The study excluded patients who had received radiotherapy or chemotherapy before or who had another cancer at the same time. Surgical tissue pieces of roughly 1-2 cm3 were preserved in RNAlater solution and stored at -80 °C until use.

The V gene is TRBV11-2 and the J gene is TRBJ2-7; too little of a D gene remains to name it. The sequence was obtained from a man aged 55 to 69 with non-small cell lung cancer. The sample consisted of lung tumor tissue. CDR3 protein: CVSSLDRSRLVQYF. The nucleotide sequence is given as TGTGTCAGCAGCTTAGATCGAAGTCGCCTGGTGCAGTACTTC.